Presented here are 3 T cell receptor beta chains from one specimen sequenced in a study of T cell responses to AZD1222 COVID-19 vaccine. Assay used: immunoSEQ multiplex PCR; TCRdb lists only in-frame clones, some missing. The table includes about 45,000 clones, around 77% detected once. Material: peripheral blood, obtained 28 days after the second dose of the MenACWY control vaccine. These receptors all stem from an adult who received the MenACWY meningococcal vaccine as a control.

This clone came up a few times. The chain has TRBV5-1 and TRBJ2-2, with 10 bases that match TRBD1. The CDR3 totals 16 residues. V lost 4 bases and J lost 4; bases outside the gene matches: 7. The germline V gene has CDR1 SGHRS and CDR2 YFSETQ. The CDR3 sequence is CASSLKGQGSTGELFF. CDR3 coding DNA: TGCGCCAGCAGCCTAAAGGGACAGGGGTCCACCGGGGAGCTGTTTTTT.

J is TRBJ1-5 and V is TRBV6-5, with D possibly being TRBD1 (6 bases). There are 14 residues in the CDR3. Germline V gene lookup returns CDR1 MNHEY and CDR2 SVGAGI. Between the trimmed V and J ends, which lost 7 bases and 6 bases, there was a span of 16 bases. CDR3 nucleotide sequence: TGTGCCAGCAACGACAGGCGTTCTTTTCAGCCCCAGCATTTT. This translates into CASNDRRSFQPQHF.

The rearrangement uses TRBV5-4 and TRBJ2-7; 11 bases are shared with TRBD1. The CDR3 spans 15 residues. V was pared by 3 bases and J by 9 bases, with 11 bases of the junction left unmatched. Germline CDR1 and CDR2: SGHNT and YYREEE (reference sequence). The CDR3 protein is CASSSQWTGGIRQYF. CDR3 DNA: TGTGCCAGCAGCTCTCAATGGACAGGGGGCATTAGGCAGTACTTC.